This T cell receptor (delta chain) came from a study of gamma-delta T cells after stem cell transplantation. This clone was counted a few times. This CDR3 has 17 amino acids. CDR1 GEAIGNYY and CDR2 EKD come from the germline V gene. Unmatched junction bases numbered 6, after V lost 1 base and J lost 0 bases. TCRdb re-called the RT-PCR reads with CATT. The sample has about 2,400 delta-chain clones, 2.5% seen once. This TCR derives from a human donor. It is not recorded whose cells these are; they may come from a transplant donor. Sequencing was carried out using gamma-delta T cells. The genes are TRDV2 and TRDJ1; TRDD3 matches 11 bases. Written as DNA, the CDR3 is TGTGCCTGTGACACTCTGGGGGATACAATGTACACCGATAAACTCATCTTT. It encodes CACDTLGDTMYTDKLIF.